The entry below gives a single T cell receptor beta chain sequence along with its context. As originally analysed: Reference gene primers were amplified, and this amplification served to estimate nucleated cell counts. TCRdb's copy holds only in-frame clones and misses some; the assay was immunoSEQ multiplex PCR. V and J calls and clone size are as listed in that table; D and trimming were resolved from the DNA. The sample records 150,000 or so clones, about 90% being singletons. This record belongs to a study of blood T cell repertoires in COVID-19. Overall study context: Sites across the United States, Italy and Spain contributed samples from acute and convalescent COVID-19. Nucleic acid was either cDNA or gDNA, and it came from T cells, B-cell-depleted T cells, or PBMCs.

This receptor was obtained from a man older than 75 with acute or convalescent COVID-19. The sequenced material came from peripheral blood.

For the CDR3, the DNA is TGTGCCAGCAGTGAGGACAGGGGGCAGACCGGGGAGCTGTTTTTT. This encodes CASSEDRGQTGELFF. The chain joins TRBV25-1 to TRBJ2-2, with 11 nucleotides matching TRBD1. J lost 5 bases, V lost 3 bases, and 2 bases had no gene match. The CDR3 is 15 residues long. Germline CDR1 reads MGHDK; CDR2 reads SYGVNS.